These 8 T cell receptor beta chains were sequenced from one sample in a study of CD8 T cells in Susac syndrome. RNA amounts of roughly 0.45 to 1 ug underwent reverse transcription with random hexamers. TCRdb re-analysed the immunoSEQ multiplex PCR reads in MiXCR, keeping a single row per CDR3 protein. The data hold about 430,000 distinct CDR3 sequences, with 75% to 90% observed a single time. Sequencing input: CD8+ T cells from PBMCs. All receptors come from a human donor with multiple sclerosis.

The V and J genes are TRBV7-6 and TRBJ1-2, with a possible D match to TRBD1 (6 bases). V was trimmed by 5 bases and J by 8 bases, leaving 12 bases between them. The germline V gene encodes CDR1 SGHVS and CDR2 FNYEAQ. CDR3 length equals 12 residues. The CDR3 sequence: CASSPGQLGYTF. The CDR3 DNA reads as TGTGCCAGCAGCCCGGGACAATTGGGCTACACCTTC.

This clonotype was seen a single time. This chain joins TRBV13 and TRBJ2-1; 7 nucleotides align to TRBD2. The CDR3 spans 15 residues. The V gene end was trimmed by 5 bases and the J gene end by 7 bases; junction bases not matched to a gene: 11. Germline CDR1 reads PRHDT; CDR2 reads FYEKMQ (reference sequence). This chain's CDR3 is CASSLEFIGRNEQFF. In nucleotides, the CDR3 is TGTGCCAGCAGCCTCGAGTTTATCGGGAGGAATGAGCAGTTCTTC.

The J gene is TRBJ2-7, the V gene TRBV7-8; D is ambiguous. The CDR3 has 14 residues. The V end was cut by 4 bases, the J end by 0 bases, with 10 bases between. Germline values: CDR1 SGHVS, CDR2 FQNEAQ. The CDR3, as DNA: TGTGCCAGCAGCTCGACTGTACCCTCCTACGAGCAGTACTTC. This translates into CASSSTVPSYEQYF.

V is TRBV19 and J is TRBJ2-7, with TRBD2 as a possible D gene (5 bases). In germline, CDR1 is LNHDA, CDR2 SQIVND (reference sequence). With 1 base removed from V and 5 bases from J, the gap between germline ends came to 12 bases. The CDR3 contains 14 residues. The CDR3 region is CASSIADAGDEQYF. In nucleotides, the CDR3 is TGTGCCAGTAGTATAGCCGACGCCGGGGACGAGCAGTACTTC.

This clonotype came up a few times. The chain is built from TRBV30 and TRBJ2-7, with 9 bases identical to TRBD1. The V gene end was trimmed by 2 bases and the J gene end by 4 bases; junction bases not matched to a gene: 3. Germline values: CDR1 GTSNPN, CDR2 SVGIG (reference sequence). The CDR3 has 13 amino acids. CDR3 sequence reads: CAWSWGQGYEQYF. As DNA, the CDR3 is TGTGCCTGGAGTTGGGGACAGGGATACGAGCAGTACTTC.

The rearrangement joins TRBV5-5 to TRBJ2-7, with D perhaps TRBD2 (5 bases). Germline V CDR1 and CDR2: SGHKS, YYEKEE (reference sequence). V was pared by 6 bases and J by 5 bases, with 12 bases between. The CDR3 is 12 amino acids. The CDR3 is CASTPDGDEQYF. For the CDR3, the DNA is TGTGCCAGCACCCCGGACGGGGACGAGCAGTACTTC.

The chain joins TRBV29-1 to TRBJ2-3; D is unresolved. This CDR3 has 16 amino acids. Germline V gives CDR1 SQVTM, CDR2 ANQGSEA. Deletions cut 2 bases from V and 1 base from J, with 16 bases between. CDR3 DNA: TGCAGCGTTGAAAATCGGGCCTATGAGGGCACAGATACGCAGTATTTT. This gives the protein CSVENRAYEGTDTQYF.

The rearrangement links TRBV4-1 to TRBJ2-1; 14 nucleotides align to TRBD2. J was trimmed by 6 bases and V by 4 bases; bases with no gene match: 14. Germline V lookup: CDR1 MGHRA, CDR2 YSYEKL. CDR3 length: 19 residues. The CDR3 DNA reads as TGCGCCAGCAGCCGACCGATCAGACTAGCGGGAGGGCCTGGCAATGAGCAGTTCTTC. Translated, it gives CASSRPIRLAGGPGNEQFF.